This T cell receptor beta chain was identified during a study of identical twins. This clonotype showed up many times. TCRdb reprocessed the 5' RACE reads with MiXCR, giving one entry per CDR3 protein. The sample records around 280,000 distinct CDR3 sequences, about 8.9% being singletons. The CDR3 is 13 residues long. Germline V lookup: CDR1 SQVTM, CDR2 ANQGSEA. The J segment lost 3 bases and the V segment lost 7 bases, leaving 8 bases of the junction unmatched. These sequences were also reported in another study, on yellow fever vaccine responses in identical twins.

This rearrangement joins TRBV29-1 to TRBJ1-1; TRBD1 matches at 7 bases. This clonotype originated in a young woman in good health. Sequences were obtained from memory (CD45RO+) T cells sorted from blood. The CDR3 DNA sequence: TGCAGCGGGAGAAGGGGGCAGGACACTGAAGCTTTCTTT. Its translation: CSGRRGQDTEAFF.